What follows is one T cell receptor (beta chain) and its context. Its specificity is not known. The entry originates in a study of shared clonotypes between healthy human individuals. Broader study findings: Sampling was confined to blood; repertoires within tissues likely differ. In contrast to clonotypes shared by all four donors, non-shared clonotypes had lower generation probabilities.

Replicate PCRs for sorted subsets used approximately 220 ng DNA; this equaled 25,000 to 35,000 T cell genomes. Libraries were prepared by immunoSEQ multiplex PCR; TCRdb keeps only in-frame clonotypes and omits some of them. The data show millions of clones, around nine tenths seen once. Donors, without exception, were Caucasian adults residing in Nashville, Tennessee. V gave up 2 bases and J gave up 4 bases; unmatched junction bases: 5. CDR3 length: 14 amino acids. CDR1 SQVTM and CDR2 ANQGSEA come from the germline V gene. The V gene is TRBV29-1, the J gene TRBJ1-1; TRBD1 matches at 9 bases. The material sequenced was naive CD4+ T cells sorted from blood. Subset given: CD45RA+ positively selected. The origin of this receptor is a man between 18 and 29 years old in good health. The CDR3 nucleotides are TGCAGCGTTGAAAACAGGGGGCAGGTCACTGAAGCTTTCTTT. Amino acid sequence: CSVENRGQVTEAFF.